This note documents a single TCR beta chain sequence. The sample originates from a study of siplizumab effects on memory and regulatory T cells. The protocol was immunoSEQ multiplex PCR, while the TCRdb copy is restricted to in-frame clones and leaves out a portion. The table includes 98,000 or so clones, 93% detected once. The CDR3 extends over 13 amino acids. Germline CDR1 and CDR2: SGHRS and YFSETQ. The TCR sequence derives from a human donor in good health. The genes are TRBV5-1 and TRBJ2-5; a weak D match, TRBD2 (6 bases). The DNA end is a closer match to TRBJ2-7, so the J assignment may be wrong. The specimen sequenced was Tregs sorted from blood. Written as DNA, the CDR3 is TGCGCCAGCAGCGGGGACTGGCACTCCGAGCAGTACTTC. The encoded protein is CASSGDWHSEQYF.